One sample yielded the 4 T cell receptor beta chains listed below, sequenced in a study of T-cell memory formation after mild COVID-19. TCRdb ran MiXCR on the 5' RACE reads and lists one entry per CDR3 protein. The sample lists 150,000 to 200,000 distinct CDR3 sequences; over 20% were seen once. Sequencing was performed on PBMCs or a T cell subset sorted from them (not recorded which). The receptor set was obtained from an adult woman who had mild COVID-19 (a few samples of this study predate the infection). Cell type and time point are not known.

V and J are TRBV5-1 and TRBJ2-1; TRBD2 might be the D (6 bases). The length of the CDR3 is 15 residues. V was clipped by 0 bases and J by 4 bases, with 11 bases between them. Germline assignment: CDR1 SGHRS and CDR2 YFSETQ. This CDR3 reads CASSLGYSGYNEQFF. CDR3 nucleotide sequence: TGCGCCAGCAGCTTGGGCTATAGCGGTTACAATGAGCAGTTCTTC.

This clonotype has a count of ten or more. J is TRBJ2-1 and V is TRBV12-3 or TRBV12-4, with 7 nucleotides matching TRBD2. V was pared by 5 bases and J by 7 bases, with 17 bases of the junction left unmatched. This CDR3 is built from 17 residues. The chain's CDR3 is CASSPTSPSSYNNEQFF. CDR3 coding DNA: TGTGCCAGCAGTCCGACTAGCCCGAGCTCCTACAATAATGAGCAGTTCTTC.

V and J are TRBV5-1 and TRBJ1-2, with 7 bases identical to TRBD1. The germline V gene encodes CDR1 SGHRS and CDR2 YFSETQ. The CDR3 is made up of 14 amino acids. Unmatched junction bases numbered 9, after V lost 4 bases and J lost 6 bases. For the CDR3, the DNA is TGCGCCAGCAGCCCGTACCAGGGGGTTGATGGCTACACCTTC. Protein product: CASSPYQGVDGYTF.

There are many counts of this clonotype. The chain links TRBV5-1 to TRBJ2-7; 7 bases line up with TRBD1. CDR1 is SGHRS, CDR2 YFSETQ, per germline. This CDR3 is 12 amino acids long. J lost 2 bases, V lost 5 bases, and 1 base had no gene match. CDR3: CASSGTAYEQYF. The CDR3 DNA is TGCGCCAGCAGTGGGACAGCCTACGAGCAGTACTTC.